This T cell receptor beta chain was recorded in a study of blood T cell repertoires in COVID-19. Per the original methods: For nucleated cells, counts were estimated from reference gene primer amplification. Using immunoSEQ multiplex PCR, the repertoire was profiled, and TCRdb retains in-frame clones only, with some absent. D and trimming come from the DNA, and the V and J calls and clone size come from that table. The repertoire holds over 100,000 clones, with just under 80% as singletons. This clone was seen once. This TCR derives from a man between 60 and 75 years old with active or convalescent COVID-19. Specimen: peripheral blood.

The CDR3 loop reads CASSGDRAKNIQYF. The CDR3 DNA is TGTGCCAGCAGCGGAGACAGAGCCAAAAACATTCAGTACTTC. The V gene is TRBV7-2, the J gene TRBJ2-4, with TRBD1 as a possible D gene (5 bases). Germline V lookup: CDR1 SGHTA, CDR2 FQGNSA. The CDR3 spans 14 residues. V shed 5 bases and J shed 0 bases, with 8 bases lying between them.